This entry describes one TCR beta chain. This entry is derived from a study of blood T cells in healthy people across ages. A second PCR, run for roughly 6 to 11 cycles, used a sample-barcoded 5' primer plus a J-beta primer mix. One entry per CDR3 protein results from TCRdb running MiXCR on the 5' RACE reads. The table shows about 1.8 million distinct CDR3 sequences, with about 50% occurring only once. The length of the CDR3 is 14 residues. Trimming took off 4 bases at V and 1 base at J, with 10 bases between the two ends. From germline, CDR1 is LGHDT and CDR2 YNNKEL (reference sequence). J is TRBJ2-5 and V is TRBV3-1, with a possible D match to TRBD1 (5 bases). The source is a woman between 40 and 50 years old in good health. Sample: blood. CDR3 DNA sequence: TGTGCCAGCAGCCTACAGGTGGCCCAAGAGACCCAGTACTTC. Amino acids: CASSLQVAQETQYF.